What follows are 18 T cell receptor beta chains derived from one specimen sequenced in a study of cytomegalovirus exposure and HLA in healthy donors. 60 Vbeta and 13 Jbeta primers were used in PCR. The assay was immunoSEQ multiplex PCR, and TCRdb's table has in-frame clones only and misses some. The profile shows fewer than 200,000 clones, approximately 84% of them singletons. The specimen was PBMCs. Receptors were obtained from a man aged 25-45 years in good health and CMV-seropositive.

J is TRBJ2-3 and V is TRBV11-2, with a possible D match to TRBD2 (5 bases). Germline values: CDR1 SGHAT, CDR2 FQNNGV. The CDR3 consists of 15 residues. Trimming left V 5 bases short and J 2 bases short, with 14 bases between. The CDR3 bases are TGTGCCAGCAGCGAGGGTCCATTCTCCACAGATACGCAGTATTTT. It translates to CASSEGPFSTDTQYF.

V and J are TRBV5-1 and TRBJ1-5; 7 bases fit TRBD1. V gave up 4 bases and J gave up 6 bases; unmatched junction bases: 4. Germline V CDR1 and CDR2: SGHRS, YFSETQ. The CDR3 sequence is 13 residues long. CDR3 sequence reads: CASSEQGLQPQHF. Written as DNA, the CDR3 is TGCGCCAGCAGCGAACAGGGGCTTCAGCCCCAGCATTTT.

This sequence joins TRBV4-1 and TRBJ1-2; the D is unclear. The CDR3 has 15 residues. V was pared by 5 bases and J by 0 bases, with 13 bases between. Per the germline V gene, CDR1 is MGHRA and CDR2 is YSYEKL. The DNA of the CDR3 is TGCGCCAGCAGCTACCGTCCAGAAGCTAACTATGGCTACACCTTC. Protein product: CASSYRPEANYGYTF.

This sequence joins TRBV27 and TRBJ2-1; a possible D gene is TRBD1 (6 bases). The CDR3 spans 16 residues. CDR1 and CDR2 (germline): MNHEY, SMNVEV (reference sequence). Trimming took off 4 bases at V and 4 bases at J, with 17 bases between the two ends. CDR3 protein: CASSSPPRDKYNEQFF. The CDR3 DNA is TGTGCCAGCAGTTCCCCACCCCGGGACAAGTACAATGAGCAGTTCTTC.

This chain uses TRBV7-9 with TRBJ1-2, with D tentatively TRBD1 (6 bases). V was pared by 6 bases and J by 6 bases, with 8 bases between. The CDR3 length is 11 residues. Germline CDR1 and CDR2: SEHNR and FQNEAQ (reference sequence). The CDR3 here is CASRQGDGYTF. CDR3 DNA: TGTGCCAGCAGACAGGGAGATGGCTACACCTTC.

The chain combines TRBV19 with TRBJ2-5; D unresolved. CDR1 LNHDA and CDR2 SQIVND come from the germline V gene (reference sequence). The V and J ends lost 3 bases and 3 bases respectively, with 5 bases between them. This CDR3 has 12 residues. CDR3 coding DNA: TGTGCCAGTAGTATGCGTAAAGAGACCCAGTACTTC. Amino acid sequence: CASSMRKETQYF.

The gene calls are TRBV7-9 and TRBJ2-7, with no clear D. Germline V gene sequence: CDR1 SEHNR, CDR2 FQNEAQ (reference sequence). V lost 5 bases, J lost 7 bases, and 15 bases lay in between. The CDR3 runs 13 residues. Here the CDR3 reads CASSPPATREQYF. The CDR3 coding sequence is TGTGCCAGCAGCCCACCTGCGACGAGGGAGCAGTACTTC.

V and J are TRBV6-4 and TRBJ2-7; 13 nucleotides align to TRBD2. V trimming: 7 bases; J trimming: 0 bases; junction bases outside the gene matches: 6. CDR3 length: 16 amino acids. In germline, CDR1 is MRHNA, CDR2 SNTAGT. The CDR3 is CASTGTSGISSYEQYV. The CDR3 DNA reads as TGTGCCAGCACCGGGACTAGCGGGATTAGCTCCTACGAGCAGTACGTC.

This chain links TRBV19 with TRBJ1-2, with 7 bases lining up with TRBD1. CDR3 length: 16 residues. CDR1 is LNHDA and CDR2 is SQIVND in the germline V gene (reference sequence). V was pared by 4 bases and J by 5 bases, with 13 bases of the junction left unmatched. The CDR3 region has the DNA TGTGCCAGTAGTAGGGGACGAGACAGGGCTCTTTATGGCTACACCTTC. Translated, it gives CASSRGRDRALYGYTF.

The chain couples TRBV5-8 to TRBJ2-5, with D maybe TRBD1 (5 bases). V lost 3 bases and J lost 2, with 11 bases in between. The germline V gene encodes CDR1 SGHTS and CDR2 YDEGEE. The CDR3 is 14 amino acids. CDR3 nucleotides: TGTGCCAGCAGCTCAAGACAGATTCAAGAGACCCAGTACTTC. Its translation is CASSSRQIQETQYF.

The J gene is TRBJ2-2, the V gene TRBV7-9; 10 nucleotides line up with TRBD2. The V gene's germline CDR1 is SEHNR and CDR2 FQNEAQ (reference sequence). The junction had 5 bases not matched to a gene; V was cut back by 5 bases and J by 8 bases. This CDR3 comprises 14 residues. In DNA, the CDR3 is TGTGCCAGCAGCCCCACTAGCGGGAAGGGGGAGCTGTTTTTT. This gives the protein CASSPTSGKGELFF.

The chain joins TRBV7-2 to TRBJ2-3, with a weak D call TRBD1 (6 bases). CDR1 and CDR2 from the germline V gene are SGHTA and FQGNSA. V lost 5 bases to trimming and J lost 2 bases, with 17 bases between them. The CDR3 totals 16 residues. The CDR3 bases are TGTGCCAGCAGCCCGCAGGGCAGGACAGACACAGATACGCAGTATTTT. This codes for CASSPQGRTDTDTQYF.

The rearrangement joins TRBV7-2 to TRBJ2-5, with TRBD2 matching 9 bases. CDR3 length: 16 residues. V shed 1 base and J 5 bases; nucleotides not matched to a gene: 8. Germline V CDR1 and CDR2: SGHTA, FQGNSA. The CDR3, as DNA: TGTGCCAGCAGCTTAGGGCTGAGGGCGGGAGGGGAGACCCAGTACTTC. Translation: CASSLGLRAGGETQYF.

This clone was seen only once. V and J are TRBV27 and TRBJ2-1, with 9 bases fitting TRBD2. CDR3 length: 12 residues. Germline CDR1 MNHEY, CDR2 SMNVEV (reference sequence). V dropped 5 bases and J dropped 13; count of bases not matched to a gene: 6. The CDR3 DNA reads as TGTGCCAGCAGTAATAGCGGGAGTATCCAGTTCTTC. This translates into CASSNSGSIQFF.

This clone showed up just a few times. The J gene is TRBJ1-4, the V gene TRBV6-1, with D possibly being TRBD1 (6 bases). Germline-derived CDR1 and CDR2 are MNHNS and SASEGT. Trimming removed 7 bases from V and 4 bases from J, with 13 bases in between. The CDR3 spans 14 residues. The CDR3 DNA is TGTGCCAGCAACCGGGGAGGGGGTAATGAAAAACTGTTTTTT. Its protein product is CASNRGGGNEKLFF.

This clone appeared a few times. The J gene is TRBJ1-5, the V gene TRBV6-5; perhaps TRBD1 as D (6 bases). The CDR3 extends over 13 amino acids. V lost 5 bases and J lost 7, with 12 bases in between. CDR1 and CDR2 (germline): MNHEY, SVGAGI. The DNA of the CDR3 is TGTGCCAGCAGTGTGACAGGACGCCAGCCCCAGCATTTT. Its translation is CASSVTGRQPQHF.

J is TRBJ2-1 and V is TRBV7-9, with 9 bases lining up with TRBD2. Germline V gene lookup returns CDR1 SEHNR and CDR2 FQNEAQ (reference sequence). The CDR3 totals 15 residues. Germline trimming cut 1 base from V and 8 bases from J; bases unmatched to any gene: 6. The CDR3 spells CASSLGLAGRDEQFF. The CDR3 nucleotides are TGTGCCAGCAGCTTAGGGCTAGCGGGACGGGATGAGCAGTTCTTC.

V is TRBV9 and J is TRBJ2-1; a possible D gene is TRBD2 (6 bases). CDR1 and CDR2 (germline): SGDLS, YYNGEE. The CDR3 extends over 15 amino acids. Trimming took off 0 bases at V and 4 bases at J, with 11 bases between the two ends. The DNA for the CDR3 is TGTGCCAGCAGCGTAGATATGGCGGGATACAATGAGCAGTTCTTC. Protein: CASSVDMAGYNEQFF.